The present T cell receptor beta chain was sequenced within a study of T cell changes during pregnancy in multiple sclerosis. Profiling relied on immunoSEQ multiplex PCR, and the TCRdb table lists in-frame clones only, not all of them. The table includes fewer than 65,000 clones, 94% detected once. This clone was counted a single time. The junction had 0 bases not matched to a gene; V was cut back by 6 bases and J by 2 bases. Germline V lookup: CDR1 MDHEN, CDR2 SYDVKM. The CDR3 runs to 12 residues. The rearrangement joins TRBV28 to TRBJ2-5, with TRBD2 matching over 7 bases. This material consisted of CD4+ T cells from peripheral blood mononuclear cells, taken in the third trimester of pregnancy. This TCR came from a female donor with multiple sclerosis, enrolled in a pregnancy study. The CDR3 spells CASRGLQETQYF. The CDR3 nucleotides read TGTGCCAGCAGGGGACTACAAGAGACCCAGTACTTC.